These 23 T cell receptor beta chains were all obtained from the same sample, sequenced in a study of cytomegalovirus exposure and HLA in healthy donors. PCR primers comprised 60 Vbeta and 13 Jbeta primers. This table comes from immunoSEQ multiplex PCR, and its TCRdb copy is limited to in-frame clones, with some not included. This sample's table has about 140,000 clones. Specimen: PBMCs. The receptors were sampled from a man in his forties in good health and CMV-seronegative.

The chain recombines TRBV7-2 with TRBJ2-7; 7 bases align to TRBD1. V trimming: 4 bases; J trimming: 2 bases; junction bases outside the gene matches: 5. Per the germline V gene, CDR1 is SGHTA and CDR2 is FQGNSA. This CDR3 is 14 amino acids long. This CDR3 is CASSSDRPPYEQYF. The CDR3 bases are TGTGCCAGCAGCTCGGACAGGCCTCCCTACGAGCAGTACTTC. The full variable domain, with the rest looked up from reference TRBV7-2 and TRBJ2-7, is GAGVSQSPSNKVTEKGKDVELRCDPISGHTALYWYRQSLGQGLEFLIYFQGNSAPDKSGLPSDRFSAERTGGSVSTLTIQRTQQEDSAVYLCASSSDRPPYEQYFGPGTRLTVT.

The CDR3 nucleotides are TGTGCTAGTGGTTTGGTTACTGGACGGGGATCCTACGAGCAGTACTTC. The encoded protein is CASGLVTGRGSYEQYF. The rearrangement links TRBV12-5 to TRBJ2-7, with TRBD2 as a possible D gene (5 bases). Germline V lookup: CDR1 LGHNT, CDR2 FRNRAP. The germline V and J ends were trimmed by 0 bases and 1 base, with 13 bases remaining between them. This CDR3 comprises 16 residues.

The rearrangement joins TRBV4-2 to TRBJ2-7; 8 nucleotides agree with TRBD2. Germline values: CDR1 LGHNA, CDR2 YNFKEQ. The CDR3 covers 13 residues. J gave up 2 bases and V 3 bases, and 0 bases lay outside the gene matches. The CDR3 DNA sequence: TGTGCCAGCAGCCAGCGGGGGGCCTACGAGCAGTACTTC. Its protein product is CASSQRGAYEQYF.

The chain has TRBV6-5 and TRBJ1-2, with 7 bases aligning to TRBD1. CDR3 length equals 16 residues. After removal of 4 bases from V and 4 bases from J, the junction contained 12 bases not matched to a gene. Germline CDR1 reads MNHEY; CDR2 reads SVGAGI. CDR3 region: CASSSVGQYLRYGYTF. CDR3 bases: TGTGCCAGCAGTTCTGTGGGACAGTATTTGCGCTATGGCTACACCTTC.

V is TRBV10-3 and J is TRBJ2-7; 7 nucleotides align to TRBD1. This CDR3 spans 15 amino acids. V was clipped by 7 bases and J by 0 bases; unmatched bases: 9. In germline, CDR1 is ENHRY, CDR2 SYGVKD. In nucleotides, the CDR3 is TGTGCCATCACTGGACAGGCCGAGAGCTCCTACGAGCAGTACTTC. Protein: CAITGQAESSYEQYF.

V is TRBV28 and J is TRBJ2-7; D possibly corresponds to TRBD2 (6 bases). V was shortened by 2 bases and J by 5 bases, with 10 bases between the two germline ends. This CDR3 comprises 13 residues. Germline values: CDR1 MDHEN, CDR2 SYDVKM. CDR3 bases: TGTGCCAGCAGTTTAGCAGGGAGGAACGAGCAGTACTTC. Protein: CASSLAGRNEQYF.

This sequence joins TRBV7-6 and TRBJ2-3, with 8 bases matching TRBD2. CDR1 and CDR2 from the germline V gene are SGHVS and FNYEAQ. The CDR3 runs to 17 residues. After removal of 3 bases from V and 0 bases from J, the junction contained 8 bases not matched to a gene. CDR3: CASSLGASGPSTDTQYF. The CDR3 region has the DNA TGTGCCAGCAGCTTGGGCGCTAGCGGGCCGAGCACAGATACGCAGTATTTT.

The rearrangement links TRBV7-2 to TRBJ1-5, with 8 bases lining up with TRBD1. Trimming at V came to 1 base and at J to 13 bases, leaving 15 bases not matched to a gene. There are 16 residues in the CDR3. Germline loops: CDR1 SGHTA, CDR2 FQGNSA. The CDR3 DNA reads TGTGCCAGCAGCTTAGGGGTCGGACAGGGAAGGTACCTTCAGCATTTT. Protein: CASSLGVGQGRYLQHF.

The chain uses TRBV29-1 and TRBJ2-2; D is ambiguous. V was cut by 0 bases and J by 10 bases, with 12 bases left in between. There are 13 residues in the CDR3. Germline V gene data show CDR1 as SQVTM and CDR2 as ANQGSEA. CDR3 residues: CSVEDQTVTELFF. In nucleotides, the CDR3 is TGCAGCGTTGAAGATCAAACGGTTACGGAGCTGTTTTTT.

The V and J genes are TRBV7-2 and TRBJ2-3; unclear D gene. The length of the CDR3 is 14 residues. CDR1 and CDR2 (germline): SGHTA, FQGNSA. V was cut by 3 bases and J by 0 bases, with 7 bases left in between. The CDR3 is CASSFQVSTDTQYF. The DNA for the CDR3 is TGTGCCAGCAGCTTTCAGGTTAGCACAGATACGCAGTATTTT.

The chain carries TRBV11-3 and TRBJ2-3, with D possibly TRBD1 on 6 matching bases. The V gene's germline CDR1 is SGHNT and CDR2 YENEEA. Trimming cost V 5 bases and J 8 bases, with 26 bases left between them. The CDR3 is 17 residues long. CDR3 protein: CASSPWVGQSEPFTQYF. Written as DNA, the CDR3 is TGTGCCAGCAGCCCCTGGGTAGGACAGTCTGAACCTTTTACGCAGTATTTT.

The CDR3 reads CASSFGGPGSSYNEQFF. CDR3 DNA sequence: TGTGCCAGCAGTTTTGGAGGACCTGGAAGCTCCTACAATGAGCAGTTCTTC. The rearrangement links TRBV27 to TRBJ2-1; D might be TRBD2 (5 bases). The CDR3 sequence is 17 residues long. V was clipped by 3 bases and J by 0 bases, with 15 bases between them. Germline loops: CDR1 MNHEY, CDR2 SMNVEV (reference sequence).

The rearrangement joins TRBV6-5 to TRBJ2-1; 11 nucleotides line up with TRBD2. CDR1 is MNHEY, CDR2 SVGAGI, per germline. V lost 4 bases, J lost 9 bases, and 11 bases stayed unmatched. The CDR3 covers 16 residues. CDR3 nucleotide sequence: TGTGCCAGCAGTTGGGGACTAGCGGCCTTGAGGGGTGAGCAGTTCTTC. This sequence encodes CASSWGLAALRGEQFF.

This rearrangement joins TRBV6-5 to TRBJ1-5, with 7 bases identical to TRBD1. The CDR3 length is 14 residues. V trimming: 4 bases; J trimming: 6 bases; junction bases outside the gene matches: 6. The germline CDR1 and CDR2 sequences are MNHEY and SVGAGI. The DNA of the CDR3 is TGTGCCAGCAGTTCGGACAGGATCACTCAGCCCCAGCATTTT. Its protein product is CASSSDRITQPQHF.

The V gene is TRBV7-2, the J gene TRBJ1-1; 8 bases align to TRBD1. V was clipped by 5 bases and J by 5 bases; unmatched bases: 7. Germline V gene sequence: CDR1 SGHTA, CDR2 FQGNSA. This CDR3 has 14 residues. CDR3 protein: CASSGTTGGTEAFF. CDR3 in DNA: TGTGCCAGCAGCGGGACTACAGGGGGTACTGAAGCTTTCTTT.

V is TRBV27 and J is TRBJ2-3; a weak D match, TRBD1 (5 bases). CDR3 length equals 16 residues. V gave up 5 bases and J gave up 4 bases, with 19 bases separating them. The germline gives CDR1 MNHEY, CDR2 SMNVEV (reference sequence). The CDR3 reads CASSPRAGIRPDTQYF. The CDR3, as DNA: TGTGCCAGCAGTCCCCGTGCAGGGATCCGTCCAGATACGCAGTATTTT.

This chain links TRBV7-3 with TRBJ1-5; possible D gene TRBD1, 5 bases. V shed 6 bases and J shed 8 bases, with 14 bases lying between them. Germline V gives CDR1 SGHTA, CDR2 FQGTGA. This CDR3 region has 13 residues. CDR3 nucleotides: TGTGCCAGCAGTATTACCTGGGGGGAGCCCCAGCATTTT. Translated, it gives CASSITWGEPQHF.

This chain links TRBV7-2 with TRBJ1-2, with D uncertain. Germline V gene data show CDR1 as SGHTA and CDR2 as FQGNSA. This CDR3 spans 15 amino acids. With 0 bases removed from V and 7 bases from J, the gap between germline ends came to 15 bases. The CDR3 DNA sequence: TGTGCCAGCAGCTTAGCAGAGGCTGCGGCCGGTGGCTACACCTTC. The encoded protein is CASSLAEAAAGGYTF.

The CDR3 sequence is CASSSPRGHNSPLHF. CDR3 in DNA: TGTGCCAGCAGCTCTCCGCGGGGCCATAATTCACCCCTCCACTTT. The chain links TRBV7-2 to TRBJ1-6; perhaps TRBD1 as D (5 bases). CDR3 size: 15 residues. CDR1 is SGHTA, CDR2 FQGNSA, per germline. The V and J ends lost 4 bases and 5 bases respectively, with 12 bases between them.

CDR3 sequence reads: CASSLGAGSNQPQHF. In DNA form, the CDR3 reads TGTGCCAGCAGCTTAGGAGCAGGGAGCAATCAGCCCCAGCATTTT. The chain employs TRBV7-9 and TRBJ1-5; TRBD1 is a possible D gene (5 bases). The CDR3 is 15 amino acids. Trimming cost V 1 base and J 1 base, with 8 bases left between them. Per germline, CDR1 SEHNR and CDR2 FQNEAQ (reference sequence).

The chain employs TRBV7-4 and TRBJ2-7, with TRBD1 matching 11 bases. From germline, CDR1 is SGHVT and CDR2 SQSDAQ. The CDR3 covers 17 residues. With 2 bases clipped from V and 4 bases from J, the junction kept 10 bases outside the gene matches. DNA for the CDR3: TGTGCCAGCAGCTTATCCTCGGAATGGGACAGGGGGTACGAGCAGTACTTC. It is translated as CASSLSSEWDRGYEQYF.

This chain links TRBV28 with TRBJ1-1; TRBD1 matches at 8 bases. V was pared by 4 bases and J by 5 bases, with 12 bases of the junction left unmatched. The CDR3 runs 16 residues. Germline V CDR1 and CDR2: MDHEN, SYDVKM. CDR3 protein: CASSSPPGGGRTEAFF. The CDR3, as DNA: TGTGCCAGCAGTTCCCCGCCAGGGGGCGGAAGGACTGAAGCTTTCTTT. The complete variable domain, with remaining parts taken from reference TRBV28 and TRBJ1-1, reads DVKVTQSSRYLVKRTGEKVFLECVQDMDHENMFWYRQDPGLGLRLIYFSYDVKMKEKGDIPEGYSVSREKKERFSLILESASTNQTSMYLCASSSPPGGGRTEAFFGQGTRLTVV.

The genes are TRBV6-6 and TRBJ1-6; 10 bases match TRBD1. The trim removed 6 bases at V and 9 bases at J, leaving 5 bases unmatched. CDR3 length: 14 amino acids. CDR1 and CDR2 from the germline V gene are MNHNY and SVGAGI (reference sequence). The CDR3 DNA sequence: TGTGCCAGCAGACTGGGGGACAGGGGTTCACCCCTCCACTTT. This encodes CASRLGDRGSPLHF.